The 30 T cell receptor beta chains below were found in one sample sequenced in a study of T cell responses to AZD1222 COVID-19 vaccine. Libraries were prepared by immunoSEQ multiplex PCR; TCRdb keeps only in-frame clonotypes and omits some of them. The sample carries 150,000 or so clones, 85% to 95% recorded once. This sample comprised peripheral blood, obtained 28 days after the second AZD1222 dose. The receptor source for this set is an adult who received the AZD1222 COVID-19 vaccine.

The chain has TRBV29-1 and TRBJ1-2; 7 positions agree with TRBD1. This CDR3 region has 15 residues. The germline gives CDR1 SQVTM, CDR2 ANQGSEA. Germline trimming cut 2 bases from V and 7 bases from J; bases unmatched to any gene: 13. As DNA, the CDR3 is TGCAGCGTTGAAAGTCAAAGGGACAGCTACTTTGGCTACACCTTC. Amino acid sequence: CSVESQRDSYFGYTF.

J is TRBJ2-7 and V is TRBV18; D is possibly TRBD1 (5 bases). Looked up from germline, CDR1 is KGHSH and CDR2 is LQKENI. V dropped 3 bases and J dropped 2 bases, with 14 bases sitting between them. The CDR3 consists of 15 residues. The CDR3 region has the DNA TGTGCCAGCTCACCCCAAGGAGACAGCACCTACGAGCAGTACTTC. This gives the protein CASSPQGDSTYEQYF.

This chain connects TRBV5-1 to TRBJ2-7; 9 bases are a match to TRBD1. Germline loops: CDR1 SGHRS, CDR2 YFSETQ. The CDR3 covers 16 residues. V lost 1 base, J lost 5 bases, and 10 bases stayed unmatched. The CDR3 DNA reads as TGCGCCAGCAGCTTGAATTTGTGGACAGGGGTAGACGAGCAGTACTTC. It yields the protein CASSLNLWTGVDEQYF.

This clone was seen once. This rearrangement joins TRBV6-6 to TRBJ1-5; TRBD1 agrees at 8 bases. This CDR3 spans 14 amino acids. The V gene end was trimmed by 4 bases and the J gene end by 6 bases; junction bases not matched to a gene: 5. Germline-derived CDR1 and CDR2 are MNHNY and SVGAGI (reference sequence). CDR3 nucleotide sequence: TGTGCCAGCAGTTCCAGGGGGCGGTTTCAGCCCCAGCATTTT. Protein product: CASSSRGRFQPQHF.

The chain couples TRBV24-1 to TRBJ2-7; D possibly corresponds to TRBD1 (6 bases). The germline V gene encodes CDR1 KGHDR and CDR2 SFDVKD. This CDR3 has 15 amino acids. The V gene lost 3 bases and the J gene lost 2 bases, with 13 bases spanning the gap. CDR3 loop: CATSDPKQGAYEQYF. The CDR3 coding sequence is TGTGCCACCAGTGATCCGAAACAGGGAGCCTACGAGCAGTACTTC.

The chain combines TRBV4-2 with TRBJ1-5; TRBD1 agrees at 11 bases. The CDR3 is 15 amino acids. Per germline, CDR1 LGHNA and CDR2 YNFKEQ. The V and J ends lost 1 base and 6 bases, in that order; junction bases with no gene match: 2. CDR3 nucleotide sequence: TGTGCCAGCAGCCAAGGGGGACAGGGGGGTCAGCCCCAGCATTTT. This translates into CASSQGGQGGQPQHF.

This clone was found once. The chain employs TRBV3-1 (or the pseudogene TRBV3-2) and TRBJ1-4; weak D call: TRBD1 (5 bases). The CDR3 length is 14 residues. The germline V and J ends were trimmed by 4 bases and 4 bases, with 10 bases remaining between them. Germline values: CDR1 LGHDT, CDR2 YNNKEL (reference sequence). The DNA of the CDR3 is TGTGCCAGCAGCCGGCGACAGCATAATGAAAAACTGTTTTTT. This encodes CASSRRQHNEKLFF.

The rearrangement joins TRBV18 to TRBJ1-4; maybe TRBD1 (5 bases). V was pared by 4 bases and J by 7 bases, with 19 bases between. CDR1 is KGHSH and CDR2 is LQKENI in the germline V gene. The CDR3 is 16 amino acids. CDR3 sequence (DNA): TGTGCCAGCTCACAACCACCGGGGCCCCAAAGTGAAAAACTGTTTTTT. Protein: CASSQPPGPQSEKLFF.

J is TRBJ1-2 and V is TRBV4-3; the D is unclear. V lost 0 bases, J lost 10 bases, and 12 bases lay in between. CDR3 length: 13 residues. Germline V gene lookup returns CDR1 LGHNA and CDR2 YSLEER. CDR3 coding DNA: TGCGCCAGCAGCCAAGATATTGCCAGTTCCTACACCTTC. Protein sequence: CASSQDIASSYTF.

This chain links TRBV4-1 with TRBJ2-1; 8 bases are a match to TRBD2. Looked up from germline, CDR1 is MGHRA and CDR2 is YSYEKL. This CDR3 is built from 14 residues. The V and J ends lost 0 bases and 13 bases, in that order; junction bases with no gene match: 8. This chain's CDR3 is CASSQDFNGRAQFF. The CDR3 bases are TGCGCCAGCAGCCAAGATTTTAACGGGAGGGCCCAGTTCTTC.

The V and J genes are TRBV6-5 and TRBJ1-1; no firm D call. Germline CDR1 and CDR2: MNHEY and SVGAGI. Trimming shortened V by 8 bases and J by 1 base, and 11 bases separated the two germline ends. This CDR3 region has 13 residues. For the CDR3, the DNA is TGTGCCAGCCTCCAAGGGCAGAACACTGAAGCTTTCTTT. As protein: CASLQGQNTEAFF.

V gene TRBV19 combines with J gene TRBJ2-7, with unresolved D. The germline V gene has CDR1 LNHDA and CDR2 SQIVND (reference sequence). The CDR3 runs to 15 residues. V lost 3 bases to trimming and J lost 3 bases, with 15 bases between them. Written as DNA, the CDR3 is TGTGCCAGTAGTATCGGCAGTCTGGGAAGCTACGAGCAGTACTTC. Protein: CASSIGSLGSYEQYF.

V is TRBV29-1 and J is TRBJ2-1; weak D call: TRBD2 (5 bases). Germline-derived CDR1 and CDR2 are SQVTM and ANQGSEA. Trimming took 2 bases from V and 0 from J, leaving 14 bases between them. This CDR3 spans 16 amino acids. This CDR3 is CSVEHEGTSSYNEQFF. The DNA of the CDR3 is TGCAGCGTTGAACACGAGGGAACCAGCTCCTACAATGAGCAGTTCTTC.

The chain combines TRBV27 with TRBJ2-7, with 11 bases lining up with TRBD2. Unmatched junction bases numbered 8, after V lost 5 bases and J lost 8 bases. CDR1 is MNHEY, CDR2 SMNVEV, per germline (reference sequence). The CDR3 contains 14 residues. In DNA, the CDR3 is TGTGCCAGCAGTGAACTAGCGGGAGTATGGCAGCAGTACTTC. Its protein product is CASSELAGVWQQYF.

The gene calls are TRBV7-9 and TRBJ2-3; 9 nucleotides agree with TRBD2. With V trimmed by 5 bases and J by 2 bases, 5 bases remained unmatched. Germline assignment: CDR1 SEHNR and CDR2 FQNEAQ (reference sequence). The CDR3 covers 15 residues. CDR3: CASSILAGFTDTQYF. Here the CDR3 DNA reads TGTGCCAGCAGCATCCTAGCGGGATTCACAGATACGCAGTATTTT.

Of note for this clone: In the same sample, other DNA sequences code for this CDR3. The genes are TRBV7-9 and TRBJ1-5; no definite D call. Germline V gene lookup returns CDR1 SEHNR and CDR2 FQNEAQ (reference sequence). The CDR3 loop spans 12 amino acids. Trimming took off 0 bases at V and 7 bases at J, with 4 bases between the two ends. CDR3 in DNA: TGTGCCAGCAGCTTAGCTGGCCAGCCCCAGCATTTT. Its translation is CASSLAGQPQHF.

The rearrangement uses TRBV3-1 (or the pseudogene TRBV3-2) and TRBJ2-1, with D possibly called TRBD1 or TRBD2 (5 bases each). There are 17 residues in the CDR3. CDR1 is LGHDT, CDR2 YNNKEL, per germline (reference sequence). Trimming pared 0 bases from V and 8 bases from J, leaving 20 bases between. CDR3 sequence (DNA): TGTGCCAGCAGCCAAGAGACGGTTGAGAGACGGGGCGATGAGCAGTTCTTC. Translating gives CASSQETVERRGDEQFF.

The chain employs TRBV28 and TRBJ1-6; D perhaps matches TRBD1 (5 bases). The CDR3 spans 17 residues. Germline-derived CDR1 and CDR2 are MDHEN and SYDVKM. Trimming cost V 3 bases and J 5 bases, with 17 bases left between them. In DNA form, the CDR3 reads TGTGCCAGCAGTTTTAGTTTGGGGACGCGTAATAATTCACCCCTCCACTTT. Protein: CASSFSLGTRNNSPLHF.

The chain recombines TRBV28 with TRBJ1-5; 8 bases are a match to TRBD1. V was clipped by 3 bases and J by 7 bases; unmatched bases: 32. Germline V lookup: CDR1 MDHEN, CDR2 SYDVKM. The CDR3 consists of 23 residues. CDR3 DNA sequence: TGTGCCAGCAGTTTGGGGGCAGGGGGCCATTATCGGATGAGGGCAGGGGTCCGGCAGCCCCAGCATTTT. This translates into CASSLGAGGHYRMRAGVRQPQHF.

This rearrangement joins TRBV6-6 to TRBJ1-5; unclear D gene. V shed 7 bases and J shed 1 base, with 11 bases lying between them. The CDR3 totals 14 residues. In germline, CDR1 is MNHNY, CDR2 SVGAGI (reference sequence). The CDR3 nucleotides read TGTGCCAGCAACATCGGGCGCAGCAATCAGCCCCAGCATTTT. It specifies CASNIGRSNQPQHF.

CDR3 region: CASSIGTSGYYEQYF. The CDR3 DNA sequence: TGTGCCAGTAGTATCGGGACTAGCGGTTACTACGAGCAGTACTTC. The chain employs TRBV19 and TRBJ2-7; 11 bases map to TRBD2. The CDR3 totals 15 residues. Germline CDR1 reads LNHDA; CDR2 reads SQIVND (reference sequence). V trimming: 3 bases; J trimming: 3 bases; junction bases outside the gene matches: 4.

This clone was recorded only once. V gene TRBV2 combines with J gene TRBJ2-3; 7 positions match TRBD2. CDR3 length equals 15 residues. The V segment lost 8 bases and the J segment 4 bases; nucleotides outside the gene matches: 12. CDR1 SNHLY and CDR2 FYNNEI come from the germline V gene. Written as DNA, the CDR3 is TGTGCCAGCGTCTCTAGCGGTGGGGTCCCAGATACGCAGTATTTT. It translates to CASVSSGGVPDTQYF.

The V gene is TRBV6-5, the J gene TRBJ2-3, with D perhaps being TRBD1 or TRBD2 (6 bases each). The ends were cut back, 6 bases at V and 2 bases at J, with 15 bases in the middle. Germline values: CDR1 MNHEY, CDR2 SVGAGI. There are 15 residues in the CDR3. CDR3: CASSRTGAFTDTQYF. CDR3 DNA sequence: TGTGCCAGCAGCCGGACGGGGGCCTTCACAGATACGCAGTATTTT.

This clone was observed once. This CDR3 reads CASGGGFNQPQHF. The CDR3 DNA sequence: TGTGCCAGCGGTGGGGGTTTCAATCAGCCCCAGCATTTT. This chain links TRBV9 with TRBJ1-5, with a weak D call TRBD1 (5 bases). Between the trimmed V and J ends, which lost 7 bases and 3 bases, there was a span of 11 bases. The CDR3 is made up of 13 amino acids. The germline V gene encodes CDR1 SGDLS and CDR2 YYNGEE.

The DNA of the CDR3 is TGTGCCAGCAGCATGGGGGGAACCCGCTACGGCGAGCAGTACTTC. Translating it yields CASSMGGTRYGEQYF. V usage is TRBV11-2 and J usage is TRBJ2-7, with D tentatively TRBD2 (6 bases). CDR1 SGHAT and CDR2 FQNNGV come from the germline V gene. The V end lost 5 bases, the J end lost 6 bases, and 20 bases lay between the germline ends. This CDR3 is 15 amino acids long.

The chain combines TRBV25-1 with TRBJ1-4; D perhaps matches TRBD1 (5 bases). The germline CDR1 and CDR2 sequences are MGHDK and SYGVNS. This CDR3 contains 16 residues. The V gene lost 2 bases and the J gene lost 2 bases, with 12 bases spanning the gap. The CDR3 region is CASSEDWGVTNEKLFF. The CDR3 bases are TGTGCCAGCAGTGAAGATTGGGGGGTTACTAATGAAAAACTGTTTTTT.

The DNA for the CDR3 is TGTGCCAGCAGCGTCAGCGGGAGCACCGGGGAGCTGTTTTTT. Protein: CASSVSGSTGELFF. This chain connects TRBV9 to TRBJ2-2, with TRBD2 matching 8 bases. Germline lookup yields CDR1 SGDLS and CDR2 YYNGEE. The CDR3 spans 14 residues. J was trimmed by 4 bases and V by 2 bases; bases with no gene match: 1.

The chain links TRBV29-1 to TRBJ1-1; D may be TRBD1 (5 bases). Trimming removed 6 bases at V and 5 bases at J, with 16 bases between. CDR3 length: 13 amino acids. The germline V gene encodes CDR1 SQVTM and CDR2 ANQGSEA. CDR3 sequence reads: CSVSGTAFTEAFF. The DNA for the CDR3 is TGCAGCGTCTCTGGGACCGCTTTTACTGAAGCTTTCTTT.

The V and J genes are TRBV7-8 and TRBJ2-3; D possibly corresponds to TRBD2 (6 bases). Germline CDR1 is SGHVS and CDR2 is FQNEAQ. V lost 2 bases to trimming and J lost 0 bases, with 12 bases between them. CDR3 length: 16 residues. The CDR3: CASSLLGGGSTDTQYF. The DNA of the CDR3 is TGTGCCAGCAGCTTATTGGGGGGAGGAAGCACAGATACGCAGTATTTT.

The rearrangement uses TRBV7-6 and TRBJ2-2; perhaps TRBD1 as D (6 bases). The germline gives CDR1 SGHVS, CDR2 FNYEAQ. The length of the CDR3 is 16 residues. V lost 3 bases and J lost 0, with 11 bases in between. CDR3 bases: TGTGCCAGCAGCTTGCAGACAGGTCCGAACACCGGGGAGCTGTTTTTT. Translating it yields CASSLQTGPNTGELFF.